This TCR beta chain was recovered during a study of regulatory T cells in long-lasting Graves disease (dated by TCRdb to 2020 to 2022). A note on the overall study: To count as having persistent Graves' disease, a patient had to have received antithyroid drug treatment for over 5 years with TSH receptor autoantibodies remaining persistently positive. Patients with persistent Graves' disease were compared with patients with newly diagnosed Graves' disease using TCR sequencing and RNA sequencing of peripheral blood. The study took place in China and was registered as a clinical trial. A total of about 33 samples underwent TCR sequencing, from around 13 patients with persistent Graves' disease and approximately 20 patients with newly diagnosed Graves' disease. In the clinical cohort, patients with persistent Graves' disease had used antithyroid drugs for an average of about 10 years.

Overall study results and their limits: Persistent disease showed preferential use of TRBV28, TRBJ1-2 and TRBJ2-5, whereas newly diagnosed disease favored TRBV20-1 and TRBJ2-1. As a limitation, the authors acknowledged that the small sample size may reduce accuracy. Lower TCR Shannon entropy and fewer highly expanded clones were observed in persistent Graves' disease patients than in newly diagnosed patients, which suggested clonal expansion. Sequencing and analysis were restricted to the TCR beta chain. Because the primary lesion, thyroid tissue, could not be accessed, the study looked at peripheral blood alone. A larger number of public clonotypes was shared among persistent patients (fewer than 3,000) than among newly diagnosed patients (around 880).

The germline V gene gives CDR1 as MDHEN and CDR2 as SYDVKM. The CDR3 sequence holds 13 residues, the cysteine and phenylalanine included. Solely the CDR3 DNA is kept, with 39 bases framed from the first base. V and J lose 3 bases and 4 bases, and a span of 6 bases separates them. This clonotype was counted ten times or more. The specificity of this receptor is unknown. No base qualities exist here, and no much larger clone lies one base off it. The sample's time point label, in plain terms: persistent/refractory GD, antithyroid drugs over 5 years with positive TRAb. For both TCR sequencing and RNA sequencing, RNA was extracted from PBMCs in TRIzol. The diagnosis of Graves' disease was made according to American Thyroid Association guidelines. The patients came from an endocrinology department in Xi'an, China. Each patient gave about 9.1 milliliters of peripheral blood, collected in an EDTA anticoagulant tube. Ficoll Paque Plus density gradient separation was used to isolate PBMCs, and no additional T cell sorting was done. An Agilent 2100 Bioanalyzer and agarose gel were used to assess RNA quality, and a NanoDrop 2000 was used to measure RNA concentration.

Libraries came from multiplex PCR. These reads were obtained on an Illumina HiSeq 4000. TCR beta libraries were built with iRepertoire HTBI primers and Arm-PCR amplification of CDR3 regions. Gel purification was performed on PCR products prior to sequencing. The study's own analysis went as follows. Gene usage analysis of CDR3 amino acid clonotypes relied on the roughly 60 TRBV and about 15 TRBJ segments identified across samples. COPE and FqMerger were used to merge filtered high-quality paired reads into contigs. BLAST was used to align contigs to the IMGT TRBV, TRBD and TRBJ reference genes, and CDR3 was defined following IMGT. Any clonotype with a frequency above 0.1% was counted as a highly expanded clone. Shannon entropy was used to measure repertoire diversity, and the Gini coefficient was used to measure V-J evenness. Public clonotypes were defined as clonotypes shared by more than one individual. TCRdb reran the public reads through fastp at Q25 and MiXCR, keeping productive beta chains. Rows merge per CDR3 protein into single entries with the most common DNA and genes. These V and J calls derive from TCRdb rather than the authors' analysis. The sample table shows roughly 300,000 distinct CDR3 sequences, and around 20% are seen once. Over 25% of the sample is held by the ten biggest clonotypes.

The sequencing used peripheral blood mononuclear cells (PBMCs), collected when the disease was refractory, from a patient treated with antithyroid drugs. Recombination connected TRBV28 to TRBJ2-2, with the D gene not clear enough to name. The source is a female donor with Graves disease. The CDR3 in this case is CASSFPSTGELFF. Read as DNA, the sequence is TGTGCCAGCAGTTTTCCTTCCACCGGGGAGCTGTTTTTT.